This T cell receptor (beta chain) is from a study of blood T cells in healthy people across ages. Overall study: T cells yielded about one barcoded beta molecule per two cells through template switching. Study findings and constraints: Strongly correlated with naive T cell percentage was TCR beta diversity.

A word on this clonotype: The antigen is unknown.

PCR was performed a second time for 7 to 11 cycles using a sample-barcoded 5' primer and a J-beta primer mix. TCRdb fed the 5' RACE reads into MiXCR, producing one record per CDR3 protein. The data show 1.5 million to 2 million distinct CDR3 sequences, roughly 50% seen once. Germline assignment: CDR1 SGHRS and CDR2 YFSETQ. This CDR3 has 15 amino acids. J is TRBJ2-5 and V is TRBV5-1, with 10 bases aligning to TRBD1. The closer fit of TRBJ2-7 to the DNA end suggests the J call may be wrong. This sequence was found in a woman between 40 and 50 years old in good health. Sequenced: blood. CDR3 sequence reads: CASSLTGTGVDEQYF. The CDR3 DNA reads as TGCGCCAGCAGCTTAACCGGGACAGGGGTGGACGAGCAGTACTTC.